Shown below are 29 T cell receptor beta chains from a single sample sequenced in a study of beta chain features in type 1 diabetes. Expressed TCRB transcripts got sequenced, as all isolated RNA was reverse transcribed. TCRdb keeps only in-frame clones here, not all; method: immunoSEQ multiplex PCR. The table records about 180,000 clones, about 13% of them present only once. Sequences were obtained from central memory CD4+ T cells from blood. The origin of the receptors is a woman aged 18-29 years in good health.

The CDR3, as DNA: TGTGCCAGCAGATTGGGGCTAGCGGGAGTGTTGGAGCGGGCAGATACGCAGTATTTT. Its protein product is CASRLGLAGVLERADTQYF. The chain is built from TRBV7-3 and TRBJ2-3; TRBD2 agrees at 10 bases. The CDR3 sequence is 19 residues long. Unmatched junction bases numbered 19, after V lost 6 bases and J lost 4 bases. Germline CDR1 SGHTA, CDR2 FQGTGA. Full variable domain (missing parts from reference TRBV7-3 and TRBJ2-3): GAGVSQTPSNKVTEKGKYVELRCDPISGHTALYWYRQSLGQGPEFLIYFQGTGAADDSGLPNDRFFAVRPEGSVSTLKIQRTERGDSAVYLCASRLGLAGVLERADTQYFGPGTRLTVL.

This clone appeared a few times. This sequence joins TRBV5-1 and TRBJ1-4, with 8 positions matching TRBD1. The germline CDR1 and CDR2 sequences are SGHRS and YFSETQ. V lost 4 bases and J lost 3; bases outside the gene matches: 14. This CDR3 comprises 18 residues. As DNA, the CDR3 is TGCGCCAGCAGCGCTGGACGCAGGGGGCTCCCCCCTAATGAAAAACTGTTTTTT. Its translation is CASSAGRRGLPPNEKLFF.

This clone was picked up a small number of times. The chain joins TRBV7-9 to TRBJ1-1, with no clear D. The germline V gene encodes CDR1 SEHNR and CDR2 FQNEAQ (reference sequence). This CDR3 contains 14 residues. V was shortened by 2 bases and J by 0 bases, with 7 bases between the two germline ends. The CDR3 bases are TGTGCCAGCAGCTTACGGGTCTTGAACACTGAAGCTTTCTTT. It translates to CASSLRVLNTEAFF.

Written as DNA, the CDR3 is TGTGCCAGCAGCTTTAGCGGGATGGTGTACAATGAGCAGTTCTTC. Protein sequence: CASSFSGMVYNEQFF. The chain recombines TRBV7-2 with TRBJ2-1; TRBD2 aligns across 8 bases. With V trimmed by 3 bases and J by 4 bases, 5 bases remained unmatched. This CDR3 comprises 15 residues. The germline V gene encodes CDR1 SGHTA and CDR2 FQGNSA.

The V call is TRBV7-2, the J call TRBJ2-3, with D possibly being TRBD2 (5 bases). This CDR3 has 14 amino acids. Trimming shortened V by 1 base and J by 6 bases, and 11 bases separated the two germline ends. The germline V gene encodes CDR1 SGHTA and CDR2 FQGNSA. The CDR3 loop reads CASSLGGMGDTQYF. In DNA form, the CDR3 reads TGTGCCAGCAGCTTAGGAGGGATGGGGGATACGCAGTATTTT.

V is TRBV15 and J is TRBJ1-1; D remains ambiguous. The germline V and J ends were trimmed by 6 bases and 2 bases, with 7 bases remaining between them. Germline V gene data show CDR1 as LNHNV and CDR2 as YYDKDF (reference sequence). This CDR3 is built from 12 residues. CDR3 sequence reads: CATSYFNTEAFF. In DNA form, the CDR3 reads TGTGCCACCAGTTACTTCAACACTGAAGCTTTCTTT.

The chain is built from TRBV7-3 and TRBJ2-3, with 8 bases identical to TRBD2. The CDR3 contains 16 residues. V lost 1 base and J lost 5; bases outside the gene matches: 8. Germline CDR1 and CDR2: SGHTA and FQGTGA. As DNA, the CDR3 is TGTGCCAGCAGCTTAATTTCGGCGGGAGGTCTAGATACGCAGTATTTT. It is translated as CASSLISAGGLDTQYF. The variable domain in full, completed from reference TRBV7-3 and TRBJ2-3, reads GAGVSQTPSNKVTEKGKYVELRCDPISGHTALYWYRQSLGQGPEFLIYFQGTGAADDSGLPNDRFFAVRPEGSVSTLKIQRTERGDSAVYLCASSLISAGGLDTQYFGPGTRLTVL.

This clone was detected a few times. This sequence joins TRBV29-1 and TRBJ1-5; 7 nucleotides match TRBD1. Germline V gives CDR1 SQVTM, CDR2 ANQGSEA. The CDR3 has 13 amino acids. J gave up 6 bases and V 6 bases, and 8 bases lay outside the gene matches. The CDR3 nucleotides are TGCAGCGTCATGGGACAGTTAGGTCAGCCCCAGCATTTT. This codes for CSVMGQLGQPQHF.

This clone was counted between two and nine times. The genes are TRBV7-2 and TRBJ2-1, with no clear D. V lost 1 base and J 10 bases, leaving 8 bases between the germline ends. This CDR3 is built from 12 residues. The germline V gene has CDR1 SGHTA and CDR2 FQGNSA. The CDR3 region has the DNA TGTGCCAGCAGCTTAGGGCCCCGCGAGCAGTTCTTC. Translating it yields CASSLGPREQFF. The full variable domain, with the rest looked up from reference TRBV7-2 and TRBJ2-1, is GAGVSQSPSNKVTEKGKDVELRCDPISGHTALYWYRQSLGQGLEFLIYFQGNSAPDKSGLPSDRFSAERTGGSVSTLTIQRTQQEDSAVYLCASSLGPREQFFGPGTRLTVL.

This clone turned up a few times. The same CDR3 can be traced to other DNA sequences in this sample. The chain uses TRBV19 and TRBJ1-1; D is possibly TRBD1 (6 bases). The CDR3 is 13 amino acids. Trimming took off 2 bases at V and 8 bases at J, with 12 bases between the two ends. Germline CDR1 and CDR2: LNHDA and SQIVND (reference sequence). CDR3 nucleotide sequence: TGTGCCAGTAGTATAAAGAGGGGGACCGAAGCTTTCTTT. The encoded protein is CASSIKRGTEAFF.

The CDR3 coding sequence is TGTGCCAGCAGCGAAACCGGGACTAGACCTAACAATGAGCAGTTCTTC. Translated, it gives CASSETGTRPNNEQFF. This sequence joins TRBV7-3 and TRBJ2-1; 8 bases fit TRBD2. This CDR3 contains 16 residues. V dropped 5 bases and J dropped 5; count of bases not matched to a gene: 11. CDR1 is SGHTA and CDR2 is FQGTGA in the germline V gene. Based on the CDR3 plus reference TRBV7-3 and TRBJ2-1, the full variable domain is GAGVSQTPSNKVTEKGKYVELRCDPISGHTALYWYRQSLGQGPEFLIYFQGTGAADDSGLPNDRFFAVRPEGSVSTLKIQRTERGDSAVYLCASSETGTRPNNEQFFGPGTRLTVL.

This clone has a handful of counts. V and J are TRBV4-2 and TRBJ2-5, with 13 bases matching TRBD2. CDR1 and CDR2 from the germline V gene are LGHNA and YNFKEQ. The CDR3 consists of 17 residues. After removal of 2 bases from V and 4 bases from J, the junction contained 7 bases not matched to a gene. CDR3 coding DNA: TGTGCCAGCAGCCAACTACTAGCGGGAGGGCAGGGAGAGACCCAGTACTTC. Translated: CASSQLLAGGQGETQYF.

This clone was picked up a small number of times. The rearrangement uses TRBV29-1 and TRBJ2-7, with D tentatively TRBD2 (6 bases). With 5 bases removed from V and 0 bases from J, the gap between germline ends came to 14 bases. The CDR3 has 14 residues. Germline CDR1 is SQVTM and CDR2 is ANQGSEA. This CDR3 reads CSVRVAVASYEQYF. The CDR3 DNA reads TGCAGCGTTCGGGTAGCGGTAGCCTCCTACGAGCAGTACTTC.

This chain connects TRBV2 to TRBJ2-1; 9 bases align to TRBD2. V was clipped by 8 bases and J by 9 bases; unmatched bases: 5. Germline V gene sequence: CDR1 SNHLY, CDR2 FYNNEI. The CDR3 consists of 12 residues. CDR3 bases: TGTGCCAGCGGTATAGCGGGAGCTGAGCAGTTCTTC. It is translated as CASGIAGAEQFF.

A word on this clone: Other DNA sequences from this sample encode an identical CDR3 as well. The chain is built from TRBV29-1 and TRBJ2-3; 7 nucleotides match TRBD1. CDR1 is SQVTM, CDR2 ANQGSEA, per germline. The V gene end was trimmed by 5 bases and the J gene end by 11 bases; junction bases not matched to a gene: 10. CDR3 size: 12 residues. The CDR3 spells CSVPRTQGWQYF. CDR3 nucleotide sequence: TGCAGCGTTCCTCGCACACAGGGGTGGCAGTATTTT.

This clone was detected only a few times. The chain uses TRBV6-1 and TRBJ2-7, with 12 bases that match TRBD2. The CDR3 totals 18 residues. Trimming took 2 bases from V and 7 from J; bases not matched to a gene: 15. CDR1 is MNHNS and CDR2 is SASEGT in the germline V gene. CDR3: CASSENLGASGRAKEQYF. The CDR3 bases are TGTGCCAGCAGTGAAAATCTTGGGGCTAGCGGGAGGGCCAAGGAGCAGTACTTC.

This clone was found a few times. In DNA, the CDR3 is TGTGCCAGCAGCTTCGCTAGCGGCAGCACAGATACGCAGTATTTT. It codes for CASSFASGSTDTQYF. The chain employs TRBV11-2 and TRBJ2-3; TRBD2 matches 7 bases. In germline, CDR1 is SGHAT, CDR2 FQNNGV. Losses at the gene ends were 3 bases for V and 0 bases for J; bases not matched to a gene: 3. The length of the CDR3 is 15 residues.

V and J are TRBV30 and TRBJ1-3; no firm D call. V was shortened by 6 bases and J by 0 bases, with 12 bases between the two germline ends. This CDR3 has 14 residues. Germline V CDR1 and CDR2: GTSNPN, SVGIG (reference sequence). The CDR3 here is CACSYAYSGNTIYF. Here the CDR3 DNA reads TGTGCCTGTAGCTATGCGTACTCTGGAAACACCATATATTTT.

The rearrangement joins TRBV21-1 to TRBJ2-7; the listed D gene, TRBD2, was not tested against the DNA. TRBV21-1 is a pseudogene. This CDR3 contains 14 residues. The CDR3 sequence is CASTGGLVPYEQYF. As DNA, the CDR3 is TGTGCCAGCACAGGAGGACTAGTTCCCTACGAGCAGTACTTC.

The chain employs TRBV7-3 and TRBJ1-4; D gene ambiguous. Germline CDR1 SGHTA, CDR2 FQGTGA. The CDR3 loop spans 13 amino acids. Trimming left V 0 bases short and J 11 bases short, with 10 bases between. DNA for the CDR3: TGTGCCAGCAGCTTAACTGTTCTCGGGAAACTGTTTTTT. Translation: CASSLTVLGKLFF.

The CDR3 nucleotides are TGCGCCAGCAGCTTGGCGGGGACTAGCGGATCGGATACGCAGTATTTT. This gives the protein CASSLAGTSGSDTQYF. The rearrangement uses TRBV5-1 and TRBJ2-3; 11 bases match TRBD2. Germline V gene sequence: CDR1 SGHRS, CDR2 YFSETQ. The CDR3 is 16 amino acids. J was trimmed by 6 bases and V by 0 bases; bases with no gene match: 6.

This rearrangement joins TRBV7-2 to TRBJ2-7, with 7 positions matching TRBD2. Germline lookup yields CDR1 SGHTA and CDR2 FQGNSA. CDR3 length: 14 residues. The V segment lost 1 base and the J segment 0 bases; nucleotides outside the gene matches: 0. The CDR3 region is CASSLERGSYEQYF. Here the CDR3 DNA reads TGTGCCAGCAGCTTAGAGCGGGGCTCCTACGAGCAGTACTTC.

In this sample, this clone turned up a few times. V gene TRBV23-1 combines with J gene TRBJ2-2; D not certain. Being an ORF, TRBV23-1 has a function that is uncertain. V was shortened by 0 bases and J by 6 bases, with 17 bases between the two germline ends. The CDR3 has 17 residues. CDR3 in DNA: TGCGCCAGCAGTCAATCGAAGGAGCCGAACGAGCCCGGGGAGCTGTTTTTT. Residues: CASSQSKEPNEPGELFF.

V usage is TRBV28 and J usage is TRBJ2-1, with 9 bases lining up with TRBD2. Germline trimming cut 7 bases from V and 6 bases from J; bases unmatched to any gene: 7. The length of the CDR3 is 14 residues. Germline CDR1 MDHEN, CDR2 SYDVKM. The CDR3 is CASTRLAVGNEQFF. CDR3 nucleotide sequence: TGTGCCAGCACAAGACTAGCGGTGGGCAATGAGCAGTTCTTC.

The rearrangement uses TRBV7-9 and TRBJ2-1, with TRBD2 matching 8 bases. This CDR3 contains 16 residues. Germline trimming cut 2 bases from V and 4 bases from J; bases unmatched to any gene: 7. Germline loops: CDR1 SEHNR, CDR2 FQNEAQ (reference sequence). The CDR3 coding sequence is TGTGCCAGCAGCTTACTGAGCGGGAGTGGATACAATGAGCAGTTCTTC. This sequence encodes CASSLLSGSGYNEQFF.

The chain has TRBV28 and TRBJ2-7; D is possibly TRBD1 (6 bases). Between the trimmed V and J ends, which lost 4 bases and 2 bases, there was a span of 18 bases. This CDR3 is 16 amino acids long. Looked up from germline, CDR1 is MDHEN and CDR2 is SYDVKM. CDR3 nucleotides: TGTGCCAGCAGTTCTCCCGGACAGATAAAACCCTACGAGCAGTACTTC. This translates into CASSSPGQIKPYEQYF.

This clone was detected only a few times. The rearrangement joins TRBV18 to TRBJ1-5; D gene ambiguous. Trimming stripped 5 bases from V and 0 bases from J, with 14 bases between. The CDR3 loop spans 16 amino acids. Germline CDR1 and CDR2: KGHSH and LQKENI. The CDR3 region has the DNA TGTGCCAGCTCAAGGGAGACCGCCTATAGCAATCAGCCCCAGCATTTT. As protein: CASSRETAYSNQPQHF.

The genes are TRBV30 and TRBJ1-2; weak D call: TRBD1 (5 bases). CDR3 length equals 14 residues. Germline-derived CDR1 and CDR2 are GTSNPN and SVGIG (reference sequence). Trimming stripped 3 bases from V and 7 bases from J, with 18 bases between. The CDR3 loop reads CAWSQRAGMSGYTF. CDR3 nucleotides: TGTGCCTGGAGCCAAAGGGCAGGGATGAGTGGCTACACCTTC.

The CDR3 DNA reads TGTGCCAGTAGTGTCCGGACAGGGGTCGCCGAGCAGTACTTC. Translating gives CASSVRTGVAEQYF. This chain joins TRBV19 and TRBJ2-7; 9 bases line up with TRBD1. Germline V gene sequence: CDR1 LNHDA, CDR2 SQIVND (reference sequence). V lost 5 bases and J lost 6; bases outside the gene matches: 8. The CDR3 consists of 14 residues.